The next 26 T cell receptor beta chains were all read from a single sample in a study of control samples from healthy donors and cancer patients. TCRdb keeps only in-frame clones here, not all; method: immunoSEQ multiplex PCR. The data hold more than 100,000 clones, with around 92% observed a single time. Sequenced input: PBMCs. These receptors all stem from a man aged 50-60 years with head and neck cancer.

J is TRBJ1-3 and V is TRBV19; 8 bases align to TRBD1. Trimming removed 7 bases from V and 5 bases from J; junction bases left unmatched: 4. CDR3 length: 13 amino acids. Germline CDR1 and CDR2: LNHDA and SQIVND (reference sequence). The CDR3 is CASTGQGRNTIYF. CDR3 bases: TGTGCCAGTACCGGACAGGGTCGAAACACCATATATTTT.

The chain employs TRBV18 and TRBJ2-7; the D is unclear. In germline, CDR1 is KGHSH, CDR2 LQKENI. V gave up 3 bases and J gave up 0 bases, with 12 bases separating them. The CDR3 length is 15 residues. The CDR3 DNA reads as TGTGCCAGCTCACCCACTACGCGGAGCTCCTACGAGCAGTACTTC. Protein: CASSPTTRSSYEQYF.

The gene calls are TRBV19 and TRBJ2-3; tentatively, D is TRBD1 or TRBD2 (5 bases each). With 0 bases removed from V and 1 base from J, the gap between germline ends came to 17 bases. Germline CDR1 and CDR2: LNHDA and SQIVND (reference sequence). The CDR3 is 18 residues long. In DNA form, the CDR3 reads TGTGCCAGTAGTATAGATGGGCCCTCAGGGACCGGCACAGATACGCAGTATTTT. It specifies CASSIDGPSGTGTDTQYF.

This sequence joins TRBV28 and TRBJ2-4; D perhaps matches TRBD2 (5 bases). V was shortened by 6 bases and J by 5 bases, with 11 bases between the two germline ends. Germline-derived CDR1 and CDR2 are MDHEN and SYDVKM. The CDR3 totals 13 residues. The CDR3 is CASRTGNENIQYF. The CDR3 coding sequence is TGTGCCAGCAGAACCGGGAACGAAAACATTCAGTACTTC.

The V and J genes are TRBV27 and TRBJ2-7; TRBD1 is a possible D gene (6 bases). Germline V gene sequence: CDR1 MNHEY, CDR2 SMNVEV (reference sequence). The CDR3 length is 13 residues. Trimming took 7 bases from V and 3 from J, leaving 13 bases between them. Here the CDR3 reads CASTKTGSYEQYF. Written as DNA, the CDR3 is TGTGCCAGCACCAAGACAGGAAGCTACGAGCAGTACTTC.

The V gene is TRBV6-4, the J gene TRBJ2-2; D is perhaps TRBD2 (6 bases). The CDR3 has 14 amino acids. Per germline, CDR1 MRHNA and CDR2 SNTAGT. V lost 3 bases, J lost 1 base, and 6 bases lay in between. The CDR3 sequence: CASSEGLNTGELFF. CDR3 sequence (DNA): TGTGCCAGCAGTGAGGGACTGAACACCGGGGAGCTGTTTTTT.

The chain links TRBV6-1 to TRBJ1-2; weak D call: TRBD1 (5 bases). The V end was cut by 2 bases, the J end by 3 bases, with 16 bases between. The CDR3 contains 16 residues. Looked up from germline, CDR1 is MNHNS and CDR2 is SASEGT. This chain's CDR3 is CASSETGGGTDYGYTF. CDR3 nucleotides: TGTGCCAGCAGTGAAACGGGGGGAGGCACGGACTATGGCTACACCTTC.

This chain links TRBV7-3 with TRBJ2-1, with a weak D call TRBD1 (5 bases). The CDR3 consists of 15 residues. CDR1 is SGHTA, CDR2 FQGTGA, per germline. V lost 1 base and J 8 bases, leaving 15 bases between the germline ends. DNA of the CDR3: TGTGCCAGCAGCTTAAAAGGGGTGGGGTTGGATGAGCAGTTCTTC. It translates to CASSLKGVGLDEQFF.

The J gene is TRBJ1-4, the V gene TRBV5-5; no clear D. V lost 4 bases to trimming and J lost 8 bases, with 27 bases between them. Germline CDR1 and CDR2: SGHKS and YYEKEE (reference sequence). CDR3 length equals 18 residues. The CDR3 DNA follows: TGTGCCAGCAGCCCCTTCCACCATTGGGCACCCGACCCCGAAAAACTGTTTTTT. This codes for CASSPFHHWAPDPEKLFF.

This clone was seen a single time. The chain's CDR3 is CASSLSALYGYTF. In DNA, the CDR3 is TGTGCCAGCAGTTTATCGGCGCTATATGGCTACACCTTC. The chain has TRBV27 and TRBJ1-2; the D is unclear. Germline CDR1 reads MNHEY; CDR2 reads SMNVEV (reference sequence). This CDR3 region has 13 residues. The V end lost 0 bases, the J end lost 5 bases, and 7 bases lay between the germline ends.

The chain combines TRBV27 with TRBJ2-5; a possible D gene is TRBD2 (5 bases). Trimming left V 0 bases short and J 4 bases short, with 9 bases between. This CDR3 comprises 14 residues. Germline CDR1 reads MNHEY; CDR2 reads SMNVEV (reference sequence). The CDR3 loop reads CASSLSSGGETQYF. The DNA of the CDR3 is TGTGCCAGCAGTTTATCAAGCGGAGGAGAGACCCAGTACTTC.

The chain recombines TRBV10-3 with TRBJ1-1, with TRBD1 matching over 9 bases. The CDR3 loop spans 13 amino acids. V was clipped by 6 bases and J by 5 bases; unmatched bases: 4. The germline V gene encodes CDR1 ENHRY and CDR2 SYGVKD. CDR3 in DNA: TGTGCCATCAGGGACAGGGGAAGAACTGAAGCTTTCTTT. Residues: CAIRDRGRTEAFF.

This sequence joins TRBV28 and TRBJ1-6, with TRBD1 matching over 9 bases. V trimming: 1 base; J trimming: 7 bases; junction bases outside the gene matches: 5. From germline, CDR1 is MDHEN and CDR2 SYDVKM. This CDR3 spans 16 amino acids. The CDR3 coding sequence is TGTGCCAGCAGTTTATCTTACAGGGGGCCCAATTCACCCCTCCACTTT. Amino acid sequence: CASSLSYRGPNSPLHF.

This rearrangement joins TRBV7-9 to TRBJ1-1, with a tentative D call TRBD1 (6 bases). The CDR3 spans 13 residues. Germline V gene data show CDR1 as SEHNR and CDR2 as FQNEAQ (reference sequence). V was clipped by 5 bases and J by 6 bases, with 13 bases between them. In DNA, the CDR3 is TGTGCCAGCAGCAAACAGGGAAACGCTGAAGCTTTCTTT. Residues: CASSKQGNAEAFF. The variable domain in full, completed from reference TRBV7-9 and TRBJ1-1, reads DTGVSQNPRHKITKRGQNVTFRCDPISEHNRLYWYRQTLGQGPEFLTYFQNEAQLEKSRLLSDRFSAERPKGSFSTLEIQRTEQGDSAMYLCASSKQGNAEAFFGQGTRLTVV.

This clone has a single count. CDR3 loop: CASSNSGRTYNEQFF. The CDR3 region has the DNA TGTGCCAGCAGTAATAGCGGGAGGACCTACAATGAGCAGTTCTTC. The chain joins TRBV6-2 or TRBV6-3 to TRBJ2-1; 10 bases map to TRBD2. Unmatched junction bases numbered 3, after V lost 5 bases and J lost 2 bases. The CDR3 runs to 15 residues. Germline loops: CDR1 MNHEY, CDR2 SVGEGT.

The chain is built from TRBV27 and TRBJ1-2, with TRBD1 identical over 7 bases. V lost 8 bases and J lost 3; bases outside the gene matches: 3. In germline, CDR1 is MNHEY, CDR2 SMNVEV (reference sequence). This CDR3 is built from 12 residues. This chain's CDR3 is CASGGQDYGYTF. The CDR3 DNA is TGTGCCAGCGGAGGACAGGACTATGGCTACACCTTC.

CDR3 amino acids: CASSFSGGGFYGYTF. CDR3 DNA: TGTGCCAGCAGCTTTTCAGGGGGCGGATTTTATGGCTACACCTTC. V is TRBV5-4 and J is TRBJ1-2; 8 nucleotides line up with TRBD1. V lost 2 bases, J lost 5 bases, and 8 bases stayed unmatched. Germline V gives CDR1 SGHNT, CDR2 YYREEE (reference sequence). This CDR3 region has 15 residues.

The CDR3 protein is CASSQGAFRNTIYF. For the CDR3, the DNA is TGTGCCAGCAGCCAGGGGGCTTTTAGAAACACCATATATTTT. The chain links TRBV3-1 (or the pseudogene TRBV3-2) to TRBJ1-3, with a possible D match to TRBD1 (6 bases). Trimming removed 3 bases from V and 5 bases from J, with 11 bases in between. The germline CDR1 and CDR2 sequences are LGHDT and YNNKEL (reference sequence). This CDR3 spans 14 amino acids.

This clone was recorded once. V gene TRBV3-1 (or the pseudogene TRBV3-2) combines with J gene TRBJ2-7, with a weak D call TRBD2 (5 bases). CDR1 LGHDT and CDR2 YNNKEL come from the germline V gene (reference sequence). The CDR3 is 13 amino acids. The V end lost 0 bases, the J end lost 4 bases, and 7 bases lay between the germline ends. The CDR3 region has the DNA TGTGCCAGCAGCCAAGAAGGCGGGTACGAGCAGTACTTC. This codes for CASSQEGGYEQYF.

The rearrangement links TRBV6-1 to TRBJ1-5; D possibly corresponds to TRBD1 (6 bases). The CDR3 spans 15 residues. Germline assignment: CDR1 MNHNS and CDR2 SASEGT. V lost 5 bases to trimming and J lost 3 bases, with 14 bases between them. The DNA for the CDR3 is TGTGCCAGCAGTTCCCGACAGGTCACCAATCAGCCCCAGCATTTT. It is translated as CASSSRQVTNQPQHF.

Points on this clone: The same CDR3 also results from other DNA sequences found in this sample. The rearrangement links TRBV11-2 to TRBJ1-5; the D gene is possibly TRBD1 (6 bases). CDR3 length: 15 amino acids. V was clipped by 0 bases and J by 2 bases, with 8 bases between them. The germline CDR1 and CDR2 sequences are SGHAT and FQNNGV. The CDR3: CASSLDRGGNQPQHF. CDR3 sequence (DNA): TGTGCCAGCAGCTTAGACAGGGGCGGCAATCAGCCCCAGCATTTT.

The rearrangement joins TRBV7-2 to TRBJ1-6; D may be TRBD1 (5 bases). This CDR3 contains 15 residues. The V gene's germline CDR1 is SGHTA and CDR2 FQGNSA. Trimming stripped 5 bases from V and 9 bases from J, with 17 bases between. The CDR3 DNA is TGTGCCAGCAGCCTCGACCAACAGGAGGTTTCACCCCTCCACTTT. Translation: CASSLDQQEVSPLHF.

This rearrangement joins TRBV27 to TRBJ2-2, with 10 bases that match TRBD1. The V gene end was trimmed by 4 bases and the J gene end by 6 bases; junction bases not matched to a gene: 8. The CDR3 sequence is 16 residues long. Germline CDR1 MNHEY, CDR2 SMNVEV (reference sequence). As DNA, the CDR3 is TGTGCCAGCAGTTGGGGACAGGGGAAGTATGCCGGGGAGCTGTTTTTT. This encodes CASSWGQGKYAGELFF.

The chain carries TRBV15 and TRBJ2-5; 13 bases match TRBD2. Trimming removed 2 bases from V and 5 bases from J; junction bases left unmatched: 8. This CDR3 is 17 amino acids long. CDR1 LNHNV and CDR2 YYDKDF come from the germline V gene (reference sequence). The CDR3 is CATSRTPGLAGWETQYF. CDR3 coding DNA: TGTGCCACCAGCAGAACCCCGGGACTAGCGGGGTGGGAGACCCAGTACTTC.

This chain joins TRBV15 and TRBJ2-2, with 8 bases lining up with TRBD2. CDR3 length equals 15 residues. J was trimmed by 7 bases and V by 5 bases; bases with no gene match: 9. Germline CDR1 is LNHNV and CDR2 is YYDKDF (reference sequence). The CDR3 spells CATSYVGRARGELFF. CDR3 nucleotides: TGTGCCACCAGCTACGTCGGGAGGGCCCGCGGGGAGCTGTTTTTT.

This clone was recorded only once. J is TRBJ1-5 and V is TRBV6-6; 9 bases line up with TRBD1. CDR1 is MNHNY, CDR2 SVGAGI, per germline (reference sequence). The CDR3 is 12 residues long. Trimming removed 7 bases from V and 8 bases from J; junction bases left unmatched: 3. CDR3: CASNRDREPQHF. The CDR3 nucleotides read TGTGCCAGCAACAGGGACAGGGAGCCCCAGCATTTT.